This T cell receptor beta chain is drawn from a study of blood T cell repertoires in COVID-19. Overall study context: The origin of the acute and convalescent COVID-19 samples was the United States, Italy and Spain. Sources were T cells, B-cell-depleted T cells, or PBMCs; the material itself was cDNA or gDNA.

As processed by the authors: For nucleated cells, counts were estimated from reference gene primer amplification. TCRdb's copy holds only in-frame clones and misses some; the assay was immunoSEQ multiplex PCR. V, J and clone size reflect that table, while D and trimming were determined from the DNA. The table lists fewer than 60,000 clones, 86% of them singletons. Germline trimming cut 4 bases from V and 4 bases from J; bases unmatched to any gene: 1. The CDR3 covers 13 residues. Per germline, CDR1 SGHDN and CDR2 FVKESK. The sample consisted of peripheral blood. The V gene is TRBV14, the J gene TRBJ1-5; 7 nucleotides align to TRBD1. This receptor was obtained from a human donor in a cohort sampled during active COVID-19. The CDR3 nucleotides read TGTGCCAGCAGCCTGACAGGGAATCAGCCCCAGCATTTT. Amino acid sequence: CASSLTGNQPQHF. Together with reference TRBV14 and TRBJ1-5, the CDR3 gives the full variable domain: EAGVTQFPSHSVIEKGQTVTLRCDPISGHDNLYWYRRVMGKEIKFLLHFVKESKQDESGMPNNRFLAERTGGTYSTLKVQPAELEDSGVYFCASSLTGNQPQHFGDGTRLSIL.